Here is one T cell receptor (beta chain) with its context. The target antigen is unknown. These data come from a study of cytomegalovirus exposure and HLA in healthy donors. Here immunoSEQ multiplex PCR was the method, and the copy in TCRdb shows in-frame clones only, minus some. The sample records fewer than 85,000 clones, 94% being singletons. CDR1 LNHDA and CDR2 SQIVND come from the germline V gene (reference sequence). This CDR3 has 18 amino acids. V trimming: 4 bases; J trimming: 1 base; junction bases outside the gene matches: 7. Study results and limitations: In the 130 or so validation repertoires, approximately 93% of cluster scores exceeded 0, per a later analysis. Cytomegalovirus association was listed for around 180 TCR beta chains. Published work reported that the classifier diagnosed cytomegalovirus status with high specificity and sensitivity.

Sample: PBMCs. The TCR comes from a woman under 30 in good health and CMV-seronegative. This chain joins TRBV19 and TRBJ2-6; 10 bases fit TRBD1. This chain's CDR3 is CASSRDRGSFSGANVLTF. The CDR3 DNA is TGTGCCAGTAGTAGGGACAGGGGATCTTTTTCTGGGGCCAACGTCCTGACTTTC.